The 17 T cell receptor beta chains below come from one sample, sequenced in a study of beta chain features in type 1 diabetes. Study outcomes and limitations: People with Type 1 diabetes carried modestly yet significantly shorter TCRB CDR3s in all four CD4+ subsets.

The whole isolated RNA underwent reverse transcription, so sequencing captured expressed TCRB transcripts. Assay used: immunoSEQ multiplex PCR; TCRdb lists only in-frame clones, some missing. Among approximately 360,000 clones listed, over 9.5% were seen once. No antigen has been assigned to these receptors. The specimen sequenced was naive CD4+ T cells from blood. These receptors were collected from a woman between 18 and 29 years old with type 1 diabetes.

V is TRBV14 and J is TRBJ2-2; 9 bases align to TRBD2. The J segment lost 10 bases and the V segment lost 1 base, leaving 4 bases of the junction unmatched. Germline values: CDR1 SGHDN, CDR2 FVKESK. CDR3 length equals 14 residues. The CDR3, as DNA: TGTGCCAGCAGCCAAGGCGGGAGGGCTAAGGAGCTGTTTTTT. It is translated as CASSQGGRAKELFF.

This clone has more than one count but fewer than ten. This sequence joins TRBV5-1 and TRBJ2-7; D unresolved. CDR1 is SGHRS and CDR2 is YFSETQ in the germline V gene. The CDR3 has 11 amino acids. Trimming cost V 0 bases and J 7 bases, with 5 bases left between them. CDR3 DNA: TGCGCCAGCAGCTTGGCGGGTGAGCAGTACTTC. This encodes CASSLAGEQYF.

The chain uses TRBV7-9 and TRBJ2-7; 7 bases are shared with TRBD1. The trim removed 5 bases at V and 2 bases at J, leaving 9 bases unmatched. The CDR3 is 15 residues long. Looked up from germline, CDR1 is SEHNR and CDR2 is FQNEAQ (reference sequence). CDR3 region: CASSHPTGTAYEQYF. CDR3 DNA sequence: TGTGCCAGCAGCCATCCTACGGGGACAGCCTACGAGCAGTACTTC.

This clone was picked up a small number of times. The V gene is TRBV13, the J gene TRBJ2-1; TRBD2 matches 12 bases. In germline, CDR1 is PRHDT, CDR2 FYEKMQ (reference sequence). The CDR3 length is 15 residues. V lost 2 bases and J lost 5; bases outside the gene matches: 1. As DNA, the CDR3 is TGTGCCAGCAGCTTACGACTAGCGGGGGACAATGAGCAGTTCTTC. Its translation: CASSLRLAGDNEQFF. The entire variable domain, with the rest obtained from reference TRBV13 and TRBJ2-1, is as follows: AAGVIQSPRHLIKEKRETATLKCYPIPRHDTVYWYQQGPGQDPQFLISFYEKMQSDKGSIPDRFSAQQFSDYHSELNMSSLELGDSALYFCASSLRLAGDNEQFFGPGTRLTVL.

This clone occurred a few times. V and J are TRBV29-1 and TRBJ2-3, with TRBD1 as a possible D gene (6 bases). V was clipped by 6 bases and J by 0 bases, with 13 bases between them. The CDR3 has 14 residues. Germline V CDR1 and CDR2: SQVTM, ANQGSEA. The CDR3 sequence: CSVAGQISTDTQYF. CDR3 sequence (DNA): TGCAGCGTGGCCGGACAGATAAGCACAGATACGCAGTATTTT.

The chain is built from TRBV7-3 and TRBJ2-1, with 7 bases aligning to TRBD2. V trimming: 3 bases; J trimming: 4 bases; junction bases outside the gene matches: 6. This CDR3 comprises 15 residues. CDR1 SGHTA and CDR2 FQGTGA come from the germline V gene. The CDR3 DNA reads TGTGCCAGCAGCTTTAGCGGGTCGCGTTACAATGAGCAGTTCTTC. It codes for CASSFSGSRYNEQFF.

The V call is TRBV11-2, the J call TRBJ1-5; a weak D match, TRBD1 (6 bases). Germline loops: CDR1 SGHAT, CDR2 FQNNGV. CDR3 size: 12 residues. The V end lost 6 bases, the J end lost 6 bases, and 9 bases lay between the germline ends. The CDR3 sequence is CASSSQGQPQHF. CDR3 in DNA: TGTGCCAGCAGTTCACAGGGTCAGCCCCAGCATTTT.

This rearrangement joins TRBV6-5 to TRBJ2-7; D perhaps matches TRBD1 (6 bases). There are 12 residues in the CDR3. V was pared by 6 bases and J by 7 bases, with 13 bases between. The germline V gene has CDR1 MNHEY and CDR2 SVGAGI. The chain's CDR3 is CASRVVQGEQYF. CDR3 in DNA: TGTGCCAGCAGGGTCGTGCAGGGGGAGCAGTACTTC.

CDR3 region: CASSLVRNGHEQFF. The CDR3 coding sequence is TGTGCCAGCAGCTTAGTCCGAAACGGTCATGAGCAGTTCTTC. This chain uses TRBV7-9 with TRBJ2-1; D unresolved. Trimming cost V 1 base and J 8 bases, with 12 bases left between them. Germline loops: CDR1 SEHNR, CDR2 FQNEAQ (reference sequence). The CDR3 runs to 14 residues.

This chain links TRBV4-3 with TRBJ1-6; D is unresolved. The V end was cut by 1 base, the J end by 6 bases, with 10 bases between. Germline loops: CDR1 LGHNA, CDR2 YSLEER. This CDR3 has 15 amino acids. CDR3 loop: CASSQGLDFNSPLHF. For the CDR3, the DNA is TGCGCCAGCAGCCAAGGCTTGGACTTTAATTCACCCCTCCACTTT.

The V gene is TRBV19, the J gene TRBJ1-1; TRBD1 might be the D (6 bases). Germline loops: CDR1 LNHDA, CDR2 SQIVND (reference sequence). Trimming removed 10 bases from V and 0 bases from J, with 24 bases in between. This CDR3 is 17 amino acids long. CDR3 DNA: TGTGCCAATAAGGGACCGGGGGGCCTATCCATGAACACTGAAGCTTTCTTT. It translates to CANKGPGGLSMNTEAFF. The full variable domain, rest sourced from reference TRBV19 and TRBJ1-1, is DGGITQSPKYLFRKEGQNVTLSCEQNLNHDAMYWYRQDPGQGLRLIYYSQIVNDFQKGDIAEGYSVSREKKESFPLTVTSAQKNPTAFYLCANKGPGGLSMNTEAFFGQGTRLTVV.

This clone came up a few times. CDR3 bases: TGTGCCAGCAGTACGGGTCTCGGGGAGCTGTTTTTT. This encodes CASSTGLGELFF. This chain uses TRBV6-5 with TRBJ2-2; no definite D call. The germline CDR1 and CDR2 sequences are MNHEY and SVGAGI. Trimming took off 5 bases at V and 7 bases at J, with 8 bases between the two ends. This CDR3 has 12 amino acids.

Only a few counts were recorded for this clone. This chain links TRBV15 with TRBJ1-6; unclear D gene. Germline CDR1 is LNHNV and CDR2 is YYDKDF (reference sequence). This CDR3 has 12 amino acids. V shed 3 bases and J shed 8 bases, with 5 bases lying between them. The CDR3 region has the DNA TGTGCCACCAGCAGGGCCGATTCACCCCTCCACTTT. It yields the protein CATSRADSPLHF.

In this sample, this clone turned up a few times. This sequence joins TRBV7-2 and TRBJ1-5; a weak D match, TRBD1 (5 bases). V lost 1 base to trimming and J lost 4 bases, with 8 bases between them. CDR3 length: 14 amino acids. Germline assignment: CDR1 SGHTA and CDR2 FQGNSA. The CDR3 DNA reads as TGTGCCAGCAGCTTAGTCGGGGGGAATCAGCCCCAGCATTTT. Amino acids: CASSLVGGNQPQHF.

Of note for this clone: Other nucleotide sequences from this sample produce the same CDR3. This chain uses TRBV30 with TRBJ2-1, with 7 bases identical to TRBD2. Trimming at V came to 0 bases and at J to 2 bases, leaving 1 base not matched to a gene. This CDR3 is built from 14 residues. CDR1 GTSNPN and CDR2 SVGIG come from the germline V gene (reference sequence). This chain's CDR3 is CAWSVSGTYNEQFF. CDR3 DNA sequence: TGTGCCTGGAGTGTAAGCGGGACCTACAATGAGCAGTTCTTC.

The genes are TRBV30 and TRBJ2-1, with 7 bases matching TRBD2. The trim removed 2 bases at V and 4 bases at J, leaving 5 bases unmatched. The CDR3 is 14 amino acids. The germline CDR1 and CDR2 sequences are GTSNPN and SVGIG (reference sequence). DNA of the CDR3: TGTGCCTGGAGTCTGGGACTATCATACAATGAGCAGTTCTTC. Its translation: CAWSLGLSYNEQFF.

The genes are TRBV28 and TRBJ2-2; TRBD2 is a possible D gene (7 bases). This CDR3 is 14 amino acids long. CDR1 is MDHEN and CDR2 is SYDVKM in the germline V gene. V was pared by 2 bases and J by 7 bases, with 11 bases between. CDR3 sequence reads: CASSLAGAGGELFF. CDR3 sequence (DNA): TGTGCCAGCAGTTTAGCGGGGGCTGGCGGGGAGCTGTTTTTT.